Included here is one TCR beta chain sequence, with context. Antigen: not known. The data were obtained in a study of T cell repertoires in cytomegalovirus infection. About the study: CMV infection plus the matching HLA type was flagged by public TCR beta signatures.

The ends were cut back, 5 bases at V and 0 bases at J, with 14 bases in the middle. The germline V gene has CDR1 MNHNY and CDR2 SVGAGI (reference sequence). This CDR3 is 16 amino acids long. A single record per CDR3 protein comes from TCRdb applying MiXCR to the reads. The sample contains roughly 990,000 distinct CDR3 sequences, around 32% of which appear only once. Sequenced material: cultured CD8+ T cells from PBMCs, taken from culture after CMV antigen stimulation. The origin of this receptor is a human donor in good health (CMV status not recorded). Some clones in this sample may be carry-over from other donors' samples. J is TRBJ2-1 and V is TRBV6-6, with D possibly TRBD1 on 6 matching bases. The CDR3, as DNA: TGTGCCAGCAGTGACACGGGACAAAGCTCCTACAATGAGCAGTTCTTC. Translated: CASSDTGQSSYNEQFF.